The entry below gives a single T cell receptor beta chain sequence along with its context. Antigen unknown. The CDR3 has 15 amino acids. Germline V gene lookup returns CDR1 SGHTS and CDR2 YDEGEE. Trimming stripped 2 bases from V and 1 base from J, with 12 bases between. The sample comes from a study of long-term antiretroviral therapy in people with HIV. The overall study: Collection dates of the earliest samples fall about a decade before the 2015 immediate-ART recommendation. General study findings and limits: The study found that diversity rose after ART but stayed below transplant donor controls. It was not possible to obtain data on ART adherence, viral resistance or therapy changes.

Only United States sites treated participants with HIV. Version v3.0 of the immunoSEQ assay was performed at survey level. The assay was immunoSEQ multiplex PCR, and TCRdb's table has in-frame clones only and misses some. This table has about 30,000 clones, approximately 94% appearing once. Source: unsorted PBMCs, taken more than 7.3 years after starting antiretroviral therapy. The source of this sequence is a man between 45 and 60 years old with HIV. The chain has TRBV5-8 and TRBJ1-1; a weak D match, TRBD1 (6 bases). This CDR3 reads CASSFGNRANTEAFF. CDR3 sequence (DNA): TGTGCCAGCAGCTTTGGGAACAGGGCGAACACTGAAGCTTTCTTT.